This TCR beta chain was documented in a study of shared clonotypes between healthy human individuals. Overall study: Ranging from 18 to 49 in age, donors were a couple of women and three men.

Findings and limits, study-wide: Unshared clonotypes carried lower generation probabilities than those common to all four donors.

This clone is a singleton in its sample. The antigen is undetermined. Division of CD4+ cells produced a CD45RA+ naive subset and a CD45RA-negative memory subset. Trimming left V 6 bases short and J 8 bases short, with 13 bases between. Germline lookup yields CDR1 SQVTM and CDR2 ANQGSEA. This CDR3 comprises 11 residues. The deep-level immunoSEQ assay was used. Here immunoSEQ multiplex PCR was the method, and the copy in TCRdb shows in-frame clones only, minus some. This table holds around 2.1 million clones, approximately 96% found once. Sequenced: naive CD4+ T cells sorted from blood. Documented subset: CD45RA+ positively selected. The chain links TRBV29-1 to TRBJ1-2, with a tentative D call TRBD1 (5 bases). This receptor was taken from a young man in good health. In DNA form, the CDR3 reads TGCAGCGTAGAAAGGGGAGAGGGCTACACCTTC. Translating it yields CSVERGEGYTF. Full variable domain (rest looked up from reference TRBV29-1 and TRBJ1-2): SAVISQKPSRDICQRGTSLTIQCQVDSQVTMMFWYRQQPGQSLTLIATANQGSEATYESGFVIDKFPISRPNLTFSTLTVSNMSPEDSSIYLCSVERGEGYTFGSGTRLTVV.